The T cell receptor (beta chain) under discussion was sequenced for a study of cytomegalovirus exposure and HLA in healthy donors. Study-wide results and caveats: Later work found that TCR association rates differed between HLA loci; DRB1 had the most and HLA-C the fewest.

The PCR used 60 Vbeta and 13 Jbeta primers. The repertoire was sequenced with immunoSEQ multiplex PCR; TCRdb's copy has only in-frame clones and lacks some. The table has about 110,000 clones, approximately 58% seen once; the top ten hold roughly 2.4%. As for this clone: Its antigen is currently unknown.

CDR1 and CDR2 (germline): SGDLS, YYNGEE. V was cut by 4 bases and J by 8 bases, with 9 bases left in between. The CDR3 loop spans 12 amino acids. Sequences were obtained from PBMCs. The V call is TRBV9, the J call TRBJ2-2; D remains ambiguous. This TCR was recovered from a woman in her twenties or thirties in good health and CMV-seronegative. CDR3: CASSLIRGELFF. Written as DNA, the CDR3 is TGTGCCAGCAGCCTCATCAGGGGGGAGCTGTTTTTT.